A single sample gave rise to the 7 T cell receptor beta chains below, sequenced in a study of CD8+CD57+ T cells in acquired aplastic anemia. Investigators profiled TCR beta VDJ and CDR3 from genomic DNA template. TCRdb processed the reads anew with MiXCR; each CDR3 protein has one entry. The table lists about 190,000 distinct CDR3 sequences, about 64% of them singletons. Sequencing input: sorted CD4+, CD8+, or CD8+CD57+ T cells (not recorded which) from PBMCs. These receptors all stem from a human donor with severe aplastic anemia or a healthy control (not recorded which).

The V call is TRBV20-1, the J call TRBJ1-1; D is perhaps TRBD1 (6 bases). V lost 6 bases, J lost 2 bases, and 16 bases lay in between. This CDR3 comprises 14 residues. Germline V gene sequence: CDR1 DFQATT, CDR2 SNEGSKA (reference sequence). CDR3 DNA sequence: TGCAGTGCCAAGCTGGCAGGGGCTAACACTGAAGCTTTCTTT. It is translated as CSAKLAGANTEAFF.

This clonotype was seen a handful of times. V is TRBV10-3 and J is TRBJ1-1, with a possible D match to TRBD1 (6 bases). In germline, CDR1 is ENHRY, CDR2 SYGVKD. Trimming removed 2 bases at V and 5 bases at J, with 15 bases between. The CDR3 is made up of 15 amino acids. The CDR3 reads CAISETGSLSTEAFF. CDR3 DNA sequence: TGTGCCATCAGTGAGACAGGGTCCTTGAGTACTGAAGCTTTCTTT.

This clonotype was seen more than once but under ten times. This sequence joins TRBV15 and TRBJ2-7; D is possibly TRBD1 (6 bases). This CDR3 has 15 amino acids. Germline-derived CDR1 and CDR2 are LNHNV and YYDKDF (reference sequence). Trimming cost V 0 bases and J 2 bases, with 11 bases left between them. CDR3 DNA: TGTGCCACCAGCAGAGAGACAGGCGTCGCCTACGAGCAGTACTTC. Amino acid sequence: CATSRETGVAYEQYF.

This clonotype was picked up many times. The chain joins TRBV6-6 to TRBJ1-4; D is unclear. V was trimmed by 6 bases and J by 0 bases, leaving 11 bases between them. The CDR3 loop spans 15 amino acids. Germline values: CDR1 MNHNY, CDR2 SVGAGI (reference sequence). In DNA form, the CDR3 reads TGTGCCAGCAGGGACCCTGGAGCAACTAATGAAAAACTGTTTTTT. Translating gives CASRDPGATNEKLFF.

This chain links TRBV19 with TRBJ2-7; D unresolved. The CDR3 loop spans 12 amino acids. The germline CDR1 and CDR2 sequences are LNHDA and SQIVND (reference sequence). V lost 5 bases, J lost 6 bases, and 11 bases lay in between. CDR3 protein: CASSVSPSEQYF. CDR3 in DNA: TGTGCCAGTAGTGTAAGCCCCTCCGAGCAGTACTTC.

The rearrangement uses TRBV29-1 and TRBJ2-3, with TRBD2 as a possible D gene (6 bases). Germline CDR1 SQVTM, CDR2 ANQGSEA. CDR3 length: 12 amino acids. Trimming stripped 4 bases from V and 4 bases from J, with 9 bases between. The CDR3 DNA reads as TGCAGCGTTGCTCCTAGCGCAGATACGCAGTATTTT. This gives the protein CSVAPSADTQYF.

Remarks on this clonotype: Sequence at one end of the junction differs from germline and may be a read error. The chain employs TRBV5-1 and TRBJ2-3; D is perhaps TRBD2 (6 bases). CDR3 length: 13 residues. Germline V gene sequence: CDR1 SGHRS, CDR2 YFSETQ. CDR3 nucleotide sequence: TGCGCCGGCAGCGGGCTAGCGATCGATACGCAGTATTTT. Protein sequence: CAGSGLAIDTQYF.